One sample yielded the 10 T cell receptor beta chains listed below, sequenced in a study of blood T cell repertoires in COVID-19. Repertoires were generated with immunoSEQ multiplex PCR, while TCRdb's copy carries only in-frame clones and drops some. The sample contains about 210,000 clones, 65% to 85% of which appear only once. The sequencing sample was made of peripheral blood. These receptors all come from a woman aged 45-60 years with acute or convalescent COVID-19.

The rearrangement uses TRBV4-1 and TRBJ1-4; a weak D match, TRBD1 (5 bases). The V gene's germline CDR1 is MGHRA and CDR2 YSYEKL. V gave up 3 bases and J gave up 8 bases, with 16 bases separating them. The CDR3 consists of 15 residues. The CDR3 DNA sequence: TGCGCCAGCAGCCAGTTGGGACTCCTGGGAGAAAAACTGTTTTTT. Its translation is CASSQLGLLGEKLFF.

This clone was detected only once. The chain couples TRBV7-2 to TRBJ1-4; 10 nucleotides agree with TRBD1. The ends lost 3 bases at V and 0 bases at J; junction bases unmatched: 4. Per the germline V gene, CDR1 is SGHTA and CDR2 is FQGNSA. This CDR3 is 17 amino acids long. The CDR3 sequence is CASSFGTGATTNEKLFF. The CDR3 coding sequence is TGTGCCAGCAGCTTCGGGACAGGGGCGACAACTAATGAAAAACTGTTTTTT. The entire variable domain, with the rest obtained from reference TRBV7-2 and TRBJ1-4, is as follows: GAGVSQSPSNKVTEKGKDVELRCDPISGHTALYWYRQSLGQGLEFLIYFQGNSAPDKSGLPSDRFSAERTGGSVSTLTIQRTQQEDSAVYLCASSFGTGATTNEKLFFGSGTQLSVL.

V usage is TRBV21-1 and J usage is TRBJ2-3; whether TRBD1, the table's D call, matches the DNA was not checked. TRBV21-1 is shown as a pseudogene. This CDR3 comprises 16 residues. The CDR3: CASGRLPGQGRDTQYF. The CDR3 DNA sequence: TGTGCCAGCGGACGACTACCGGGACAGGGGCGGGATACGCAGTATTTT.

The CDR3: CATSTYQGGTEAFF. CDR3 bases: TGTGCCACCAGCACATATCAGGGGGGTACTGAAGCTTTCTTT. J is TRBJ1-1 and V is TRBV15, with TRBD1 identical over 7 bases. Germline V lookup: CDR1 LNHNV, CDR2 YYDKDF (reference sequence). V trimming: 4 bases; J trimming: 5 bases; junction bases outside the gene matches: 7. CDR3 length: 14 residues.

The gene calls are TRBV20-1 and TRBJ2-3; D possibly corresponds to TRBD1 (6 bases). Trimming cost V 3 bases and J 0 bases, with 10 bases left between them. CDR1 is DFQATT, CDR2 SNEGSKA, per germline (reference sequence). The CDR3 runs 14 residues. The DNA of the CDR3 is TGCAGTGCTAGTCTGGACAGCAGCACAGATACGCAGTATTTT. Its translation is CSASLDSSTDTQYF.

This clone was detected only a few times. The chain is built from TRBV4-1 and TRBJ1-5; 8 bases line up with TRBD1. The germline gives CDR1 MGHRA, CDR2 YSYEKL. V lost 3 bases and J lost 4; bases outside the gene matches: 2. The CDR3 totals 14 residues. CDR3 sequence: CASSQGDRNQPQHF. CDR3 in DNA: TGCGCCAGCAGCCAGGGGGACAGGAATCAGCCCCAGCATTTT.

The chain employs TRBV2 and TRBJ2-7, with 7 bases lining up with TRBD2. Germline V gives CDR1 SNHLY, CDR2 FYNNEI. CDR3 size: 16 residues. With V trimmed by 2 bases and J by 2 bases, 9 bases remained unmatched. The CDR3 nucleotides are TGTGCCAGCAGTGAAAGGTGGGCGGGAGTCGCCTACGAGCAGTACTTC. Amino acids: CASSERWAGVAYEQYF.

The V gene is TRBV28, the J gene TRBJ2-7; the D gene is possibly TRBD2 (6 bases). The V gene's germline CDR1 is MDHEN and CDR2 SYDVKM. The V end was cut by 6 bases, the J end by 0 bases, with 12 bases between. The CDR3 runs 14 residues. The chain's CDR3 is CASSTDYSSYEQYF. The CDR3 DNA is TGTGCCAGCAGCACGGACTATAGCTCCTACGAGCAGTACTTC. The variable domain in full, with the rest retrieved from reference TRBV28 and TRBJ2-7, is DVKVTQSSRYLVKRTGEKVFLECVQDMDHENMFWYRQDPGLGLRLIYFSYDVKMKEKGDIPEGYSVSREKKERFSLILESASTNQTSMYLCASSTDYSSYEQYFGPGTRLTVT.

This clone was counted once. CDR3 region: CASSQGLAFDTQYF. The CDR3 nucleotides read TGTGCCAGCAGCCAGGGACTAGCGTTTGATACGCAGTATTTT. The chain employs TRBV3-1 (or the pseudogene TRBV3-2) and TRBJ2-3, with 10 nucleotides matching TRBD2. This CDR3 has 14 residues. Germline CDR1 is LGHDT and CDR2 is YNNKEL (reference sequence). Trimming cost V 3 bases and J 6 bases; bases outside gene matches: 3.

The V and J genes are TRBV20-1 and TRBJ1-4; D gene unclear. The CDR3 has 11 residues. Germline V lookup: CDR1 DFQATT, CDR2 SNEGSKA (reference sequence). Trimming shortened V by 3 bases and J by 6 bases, and 5 bases separated the two germline ends. The CDR3 reads CSASSDEKLFF. The CDR3 nucleotides read TGCAGTGCTAGCTCAGATGAAAAACTGTTTTTT.